This T cell receptor beta chain stems from a study of cytomegalovirus exposure and HLA in healthy donors. Study-level findings and limits: What a later analysis showed was that several of the most significant clusters appeared linked to common viral pathogens. Sequencing depth across donors, presence/absence analyses assumed, was roughly uniform.

Looked up from germline, CDR1 is SGHRS and CDR2 is YFSETQ. V gave up 4 bases and J gave up 4 bases; unmatched junction bases: 9. The CDR3 is 16 residues long. Note on this clone: The antigen remains unidentified.

Primers included in the PCR were 60 Vbeta and 13 Jbeta primers. TCRdb keeps only in-frame clones here, not all; method: immunoSEQ multiplex PCR. The data hold approximately 110,000 clones, with about 81% observed a single time. The sequence was obtained from a man younger than 40 in good health and CMV-seronegative. The sample consisted of PBMCs. The V and J genes are TRBV5-1 and TRBJ1-1, with 11 bases lining up with TRBD1. This CDR3 is CASSTGQGARGTEAFF. DNA of the CDR3: TGCGCCAGCAGCACCGGACAGGGGGCGCGGGGCACTGAAGCTTTCTTT.